Following are 6 T cell receptor beta chains from one sample sequenced in a study of blood T cells in healthy people across ages. Combining a sample-barcoded 5' primer with a J-beta primer mix, a second PCR ran for roughly 6 to 12 cycles. TCRdb processed the 5' RACE reads anew with MiXCR; each CDR3 protein has one entry. The sample lists fewer than 900,000 distinct CDR3 sequences; around half were seen once. Sequenced: blood. Receptor source: a woman between 55 and 75 years old in good health.

In its sample, this clonotype was seen many times. This chain joins TRBV7-2 and TRBJ1-6; D is uncertain. Germline V gene sequence: CDR1 SGHTA, CDR2 FQGNSA. Trimming took 2 bases from V and 9 from J, leaving 8 bases between them. This CDR3 has 13 residues. This chain's CDR3 is CASSLTFGSPLHF. CDR3 nucleotide sequence: TGTGCCAGCAGCTTAACCTTTGGTTCACCCCTCCACTTT.

This rearrangement joins TRBV7-2 to TRBJ2-7; the D is unclear. The CDR3 extends over 14 amino acids. V was pared by 5 bases and J by 1 base, with 12 bases between. Germline V gene data show CDR1 as SGHTA and CDR2 as FQGNSA. For the CDR3, the DNA is TGTGCCAGCAGCCCTAGGGCGTTTTCCTACGAGCAGTACTTC. The encoded protein is CASSPRAFSYEQYF.

The chain carries TRBV20-1 and TRBJ2-1; TRBD2 matches 10 bases. J was trimmed by 4 bases and V by 0 bases; bases with no gene match: 3. The CDR3 is 15 residues long. Germline V CDR1 and CDR2: DFQATT, SNEGSKA (reference sequence). The DNA for the CDR3 is TGCAGTGCTAGAGAAGCGGGAGGGCGGTACAATGAGCAGTTCTTC. It translates to CSAREAGGRYNEQFF.

The chain joins TRBV2 to TRBJ2-3; 7 bases are a match to TRBD2. The trim removed 2 bases at V and 3 bases at J, leaving 14 bases unmatched. CDR3 length equals 18 residues. Germline values: CDR1 SNHLY, CDR2 FYNNEI. The CDR3 loop reads CASSETRRAGVLTDTQYF. The CDR3 region has the DNA TGTGCCAGCAGTGAAACGCGGCGCGCGGGAGTGTTAACAGATACGCAGTATTTT.

The chain recombines TRBV29-1 with TRBJ2-2; 9 bases are a match to TRBD1. Germline-derived CDR1 and CDR2 are SQVTM and ANQGSEA. This CDR3 is 13 amino acids long. J was trimmed by 7 bases and V by 6 bases; bases with no gene match: 6. CDR3 bases: TGCAGCGTACACAGACAGGGGGTCGGGGAGCTGTTTTTT. It yields the protein CSVHRQGVGELFF.

The table lists this clonotype with a count of one. A read error may account for a junction end that differs from germline. The rearrangement joins TRBV6-2 or TRBV6-3 to TRBJ1-2, with D possibly being TRBD1 (5 bases). The CDR3 is made up of 13 amino acids. Per the germline V gene, CDR1 is MNHEY and CDR2 is SVGEGT. The CDR3 bases are TGTGTCAGCAGTGACGGGGGAAACTATGGCTACACCTTC. It specifies CVSSDGGNYGYTF.